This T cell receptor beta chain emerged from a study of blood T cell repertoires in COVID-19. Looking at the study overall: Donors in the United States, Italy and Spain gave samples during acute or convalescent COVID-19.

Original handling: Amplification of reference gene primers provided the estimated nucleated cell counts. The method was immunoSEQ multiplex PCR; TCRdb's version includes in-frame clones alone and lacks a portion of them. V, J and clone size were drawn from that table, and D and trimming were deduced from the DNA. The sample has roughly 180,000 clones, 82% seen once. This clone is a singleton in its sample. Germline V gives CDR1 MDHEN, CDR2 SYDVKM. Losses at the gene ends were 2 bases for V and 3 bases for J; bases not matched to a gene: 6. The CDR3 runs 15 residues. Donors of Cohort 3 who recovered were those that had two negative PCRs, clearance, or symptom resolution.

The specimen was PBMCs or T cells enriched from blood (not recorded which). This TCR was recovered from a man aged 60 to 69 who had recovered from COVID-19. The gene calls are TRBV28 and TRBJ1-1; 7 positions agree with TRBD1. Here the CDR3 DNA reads TGTGCCAGCAGTTTACGAGGGGGCATGGACACTGAAGCTTTCTTT. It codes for CASSLRGGMDTEAFF.